These 9 T cell receptor beta chains originate from one sample sequenced in a study of blood T cells in healthy people across ages. A J-beta primer mix and a sample-barcoded 5' primer were used in a second PCR of roughly 7 to 12 cycles. TCRdb recomputed calls from the 5' RACE reads with MiXCR, one row per CDR3 protein. The sample lists 550,000 to 700,000 distinct CDR3 sequences, 27% occurring once. Material for sequencing was blood. These receptors were taken from a woman in her seventies in good health.

The chain employs TRBV4-2 and TRBJ1-1; no reliable D call. CDR3 size: 16 residues. Germline V gene data show CDR1 as LGHNA and CDR2 as YNFKEQ. V dropped 1 base and J dropped 1 base, with 13 bases sitting between them. The CDR3: CASSQAPGGSNTEAFF. For the CDR3, the DNA is TGTGCCAGCAGCCAAGCACCAGGAGGGTCGAACACTGAAGCTTTCTTT.

V and J are TRBV28 and TRBJ1-2; the D gene is possibly TRBD1 (5 bases). This CDR3 contains 16 residues. Germline V gene lookup returns CDR1 MDHEN and CDR2 SYDVKM. With 5 bases removed from V and 4 bases from J, the gap between germline ends came to 20 bases. CDR3 sequence (DNA): TGTGCCAGCAGTATTCGGGAGGGACGGGGGATCTATGGCTACACCTTC. It yields the protein CASSIREGRGIYGYTF.

This clonotype came up once. V is TRBV28 and J is TRBJ1-2, with D uncertain. The germline V and J ends were trimmed by 3 bases and 5 bases, with 10 bases remaining between them. From germline, CDR1 is MDHEN and CDR2 SYDVKM. CDR3 length equals 13 residues. The CDR3 here is CASSLVTPYGYTF. CDR3 nucleotide sequence: TGTGCCAGCAGTTTGGTCACCCCGTATGGCTACACCTTC.

In this sample, this clonotype turned up a few times. V usage is TRBV4-3 and J usage is TRBJ2-7; 9 bases match TRBD1. This CDR3 contains 16 residues. V lost 3 bases to trimming and J lost 3 bases; unmatched junction nucleotides: 9. Per the germline V gene, CDR1 is LGHNA and CDR2 is YSLEER. In nucleotides, the CDR3 is TGCGCCAGCAGCCACCTTTCCGGGACAGGGTACTACGAGCAGTACTTC. It yields the protein CASSHLSGTGYYEQYF.

This clonotype was counted only a few times. This chain joins TRBV7-9 and TRBJ1-5, with 9 bases aligning to TRBD1. V lost 7 bases and J lost 5; bases outside the gene matches: 3. This CDR3 contains 13 residues. CDR1 is SEHNR and CDR2 is FQNEAQ in the germline V gene (reference sequence). In nucleotides, the CDR3 is TGTGCCAGCACCACAGGGGGCGATCAGCCCCAGCATTTT. Protein: CASTTGGDQPQHF. Full variable domain (outside the CDR3, taken from reference TRBV7-9 and TRBJ1-5): DTGVSQNPRHKITKRGQNVTFRCDPISEHNRLYWYRQTLGQGPEFLTYFQNEAQLEKSRLLSDRFSAERPKGSFSTLEIQRTEQGDSAMYLCASTTGGDQPQHFGDGTRLSIL.

The chain links TRBV29-1 to TRBJ2-5; 7 bases fit TRBD1. Trimming at V came to 4 bases and at J to 2 bases, leaving 1 base not matched to a gene. This CDR3 contains 12 residues. Germline-derived CDR1 and CDR2 are SQVTM and ANQGSEA. The CDR3, as DNA: TGCAGCGTTGTGGGACAGCAAGAGACCCAGTACTTC. Encoded protein: CSVVGQQETQYF.

Ten or more counts support this clonotype. The V gene is TRBV5-1, the J gene TRBJ2-7, with 8 bases matching TRBD1. This CDR3 contains 12 residues. Germline CDR1 and CDR2: SGHRS and YFSETQ. V dropped 1 base and J dropped 6; count of bases not matched to a gene: 0. The CDR3 reads CASSLTGGEQYF. The CDR3 DNA is TGCGCCAGCAGCTTGACAGGGGGCGAGCAGTACTTC. Full variable domain (remainder filled in from reference TRBV5-1 and TRBJ2-7): KAGVTQTPRYLIKTRGQQVTLSCSPISGHRSVSWYQQTPGQGLQFLFEYFSETQRNKGNFPGRFSGRQFSNSRSEMNVSTLELGDSALYLCASSLTGGEQYFGPGTRLTVT.

The V gene is TRBV29-1, the J gene TRBJ1-2; possible D gene TRBD1, 5 bases. Germline loops: CDR1 SQVTM, CDR2 ANQGSEA. CDR3 length: 15 residues. Trimming cost V 5 bases and J 8 bases, with 24 bases left between them. CDR3 residues: CSVYGGFSARSGYTF. The CDR3 nucleotides read TGCAGCGTTTATGGGGGTTTTTCGGCCCGAAGCGGCTACACCTTC.

J is TRBJ1-2 and V is TRBV28; 7 bases match TRBD1. This CDR3 has 14 residues. V lost 6 bases, J lost 7 bases, and 11 bases stayed unmatched. CDR1 is MDHEN, CDR2 SYDVKM, per germline. The CDR3 reads CASSPGQVFVGYTF. As DNA, the CDR3 is TGTGCCAGCAGCCCCGGACAGGTGTTCGTTGGCTACACCTTC.